The 24 T cell receptor beta chains below all came from one sample that was sequenced in a study of T cell clonotyping in hematopoietic cell transplantation. Assay used: immunoSEQ multiplex PCR; TCRdb lists only in-frame clones, some missing. The sample lists 11,000 to 15,000 clones; 70% to 90% were seen once. Sequenced here: PBMCs, sampled 100 days after allogeneic stem cell transplant. Receptors were obtained from a male patient in his forties or fifties who had an allogeneic stem cell transplant from an unrelated donor, so T cells may come from the graft donor. Some clones in this sample may be carry-over from other donors' samples.

The chain links TRBV5-1 to TRBJ2-7; D is tentatively TRBD1 or TRBD2 (5 bases each). Trimming took 2 bases from V and 3 from J, leaving 15 bases between them. The CDR3 sequence is 15 residues long. Per the germline V gene, CDR1 is SGHRS and CDR2 is YFSETQ. The CDR3: CASSFGRDVYYEQYF. The CDR3 bases are TGCGCCAGCAGCTTTGGACGGGACGTATACTACGAGCAGTACTTC.

The rearrangement links TRBV7-2 to TRBJ2-2; D is undetermined. Deletions cut 1 base from V and 2 bases from J, with 5 bases between. The CDR3 runs 14 residues. The V gene's germline CDR1 is SGHTA and CDR2 FQGNSA. The CDR3, as DNA: TGTGCCAGCAGCTTAGGCTCTAACACCGGGGAGCTGTTTTTT. Protein: CASSLGSNTGELFF.

V is TRBV6-5 and J is TRBJ1-1, with D hard to call. Trimming left V 1 base short and J 2 bases short, with 11 bases between. The germline CDR1 and CDR2 sequences are MNHEY and SVGAGI. The length of the CDR3 is 15 residues. The CDR3 DNA follows: TGTGCCAGCAGTTACTTAACCGCGGGTAACACTGAAGCTTTCTTT. It specifies CASSYLTAGNTEAFF.

V gene TRBV19 combines with J gene TRBJ1-6; 8 nucleotides align to TRBD1. CDR1 is LNHDA, CDR2 SQIVND, per germline (reference sequence). The CDR3 length is 17 residues. V shed 5 bases, J shed 7 bases, and the junction held 13 bases outside the gene matches. The CDR3 protein is CASSPRQGRGENSPLHF. DNA of the CDR3: TGTGCCAGTAGTCCGCGACAGGGGAGAGGAGAAAATTCACCCCTCCACTTT.

The chain uses TRBV28 and TRBJ2-2; no definite D call. The V end lost 1 base, the J end lost 10 bases, and 10 bases lay between the germline ends. In germline, CDR1 is MDHEN, CDR2 SYDVKM. The CDR3 spans 13 residues. The CDR3 here is CASSLSTRLELFF. Here the CDR3 DNA reads TGTGCCAGCAGTTTATCTACCCGCCTGGAGCTGTTTTTT.

By share, this clone counts as medium-sized. V is TRBV29-1 and J is TRBJ2-1, with TRBD2 as a possible D gene (5 bases). CDR1 and CDR2 from the germline V gene are SQVTM and ANQGSEA. The CDR3 spans 14 residues. V was trimmed by 4 bases and J by 4 bases, leaving 14 bases between them. CDR3 sequence: CSVGGGKLYNEQFF. The DNA for the CDR3 is TGCAGCGTTGGTGGAGGTAAACTGTACAATGAGCAGTTCTTC.

The rearrangement uses TRBV6-1 and TRBJ2-1, with 8 bases identical to TRBD1. This CDR3 spans 15 amino acids. V was clipped by 4 bases and J by 2 bases; unmatched bases: 4. Germline V CDR1 and CDR2: MNHNS, SASEGT. The CDR3, as DNA: TGTGCCAGCAGTGGCCAGGGGGCGGCCTACAATGAGCAGTTCTTC. Translating gives CASSGQGAAYNEQFF.

This rearrangement joins TRBV19 to TRBJ2-4; TRBD1 matches at 12 bases. Germline CDR1 is LNHDA and CDR2 is SQIVND (reference sequence). After removal of 10 bases from V and 2 bases from J, the junction contained 3 bases not matched to a gene. The CDR3 runs 14 residues. CDR3 in DNA: TGTGCCACCGGGACAGGGGGCACCAAAAACATTCAGTACTTC. Encoded protein: CATGTGGTKNIQYF.

J is TRBJ2-6 and V is TRBV19; no definite D call. The V gene lost 5 bases and the J gene lost 2 bases, with 10 bases spanning the gap. Germline V gene lookup returns CDR1 LNHDA and CDR2 SQIVND (reference sequence). The CDR3 totals 15 residues. The CDR3 region is CASSFFPAGANVLTF. The DNA for the CDR3 is TGTGCCAGTAGTTTCTTTCCGGCTGGGGCCAACGTCCTGACTTTC.

V is TRBV7-9 and J is TRBJ1-1; no clear D gene. Trimming removed 1 base at V and 8 bases at J, with 8 bases between. Germline V gene sequence: CDR1 SEHNR, CDR2 FQNEAQ (reference sequence). The CDR3 extends over 12 amino acids. The CDR3, as DNA: TGTGCCAGCAGCTTAGGGTCTTTAGAAGCTTTCTTT. Translating it yields CASSLGSLEAFF.

This chain connects TRBV5-6 to TRBJ1-3; unclear D gene. The CDR3 runs to 16 residues. V gave up 2 bases and J gave up 3 bases, with 15 bases separating them. CDR1 is SGHDT and CDR2 is YYEEEE in the germline V gene. In DNA form, the CDR3 reads TGTGCCAGCAGCTTACGGTGGCGTGTAGATGGAAACACCATATATTTT. Translating gives CASSLRWRVDGNTIYF.

V gene TRBV29-1 combines with J gene TRBJ2-1; D gene ambiguous. CDR1 and CDR2 from the germline V gene are SQVTM and ANQGSEA. Trimming took 6 bases from V and 5 from J, leaving 17 bases between them. This CDR3 contains 14 residues. CDR3 sequence: CSVRNLETHNEQFF. For the CDR3, the DNA is TGCAGCGTACGGAACTTGGAGACCCACAATGAGCAGTTCTTC.

The rearrangement uses TRBV5-1 and TRBJ2-3, with D perhaps TRBD1 (5 bases). Germline CDR1 reads SGHRS; CDR2 reads YFSETQ. This CDR3 comprises 16 residues. The V and J ends lost 3 bases and 2 bases respectively, with 16 bases between them. The CDR3 coding sequence is TGCGCCAGCAGCTCAGACCCAGCCAGGGCCACAGATACGCAGTATTTT. It translates to CASSSDPARATDTQYF.

This clone turned up a few times. For the CDR3, the DNA is TGTGCCAGCAGTTCCTCCGGGGGATTACGGTACGAGCAGTACTTC. Translated: CASSSSGGLRYEQYF. V and J are TRBV28 and TRBJ2-7, with a tentative D call TRBD2 (6 bases). V was cut by 4 bases and J by 4 bases, with 17 bases left in between. The CDR3 totals 15 residues. The germline CDR1 and CDR2 sequences are MDHEN and SYDVKM.

The chain joins TRBV7-2 to TRBJ2-1; 11 bases fit TRBD2. The length of the CDR3 is 16 residues. Losses at the gene ends were 1 base for V and 10 bases for J; bases not matched to a gene: 9. Germline CDR1 SGHTA, CDR2 FQGNSA. CDR3 amino acids: CASSLDLTSGTVEQFF. The CDR3 nucleotides are TGTGCCAGCAGCTTAGATTTGACTAGCGGGACGGTCGAGCAGTTCTTC.

The chain links TRBV6-5 to TRBJ1-3; 7 positions agree with TRBD1. The CDR3 runs 13 residues. The germline CDR1 and CDR2 sequences are MNHEY and SVGAGI. Losses at the gene ends were 7 bases for V and 3 bases for J; bases not matched to a gene: 3. The CDR3 nucleotides read TGTGCCAGCACCAGACAGGGTGGAAACACCATATATTTT. This encodes CASTRQGGNTIYF.

The rearrangement joins TRBV13 to TRBJ1-1; D gene uncertain. This CDR3 has 12 residues. Trimming cost V 8 bases and J 5 bases, with 12 bases left between them. CDR1 is PRHDT, CDR2 FYEKMQ, per germline (reference sequence). The CDR3 DNA reads TGTGCCAGCCGTGTCTTGGGGACTGAAGCTTTCTTT. Its translation: CASRVLGTEAFF.

This sequence joins TRBV30 and TRBJ2-2; D call uncertain. The CDR3 is made up of 14 amino acids. Germline assignment: CDR1 GTSNPN and CDR2 SVGIG (reference sequence). V lost 4 bases and J lost 0, with 9 bases in between. In DNA, the CDR3 is TGTGCCTGGAATAACGGCGCGAACACCGGGGAGCTGTTTTTT. Amino acid sequence: CAWNNGANTGELFF.

V and J are TRBV14 and TRBJ2-1; TRBD1 aligns across 9 bases. Germline loops: CDR1 SGHDN, CDR2 FVKESK. The CDR3 totals 16 residues. V shed 3 bases and J 5 bases; nucleotides not matched to a gene: 8. CDR3 in amino acids: CASSHLPGQGDNEQFF. CDR3 sequence (DNA): TGTGCCAGCAGCCACCTACCGGGACAGGGAGACAATGAGCAGTTCTTC.

Written as DNA, the CDR3 is TGTGCCAGCAGCTCACTGACAGGGAGGCCCTACGAGCAGTACTTC. This sequence encodes CASSSLTGRPYEQYF. This chain links TRBV11-2 with TRBJ2-7; weak D call: TRBD1 (7 bases). Germline assignment: CDR1 SGHAT and CDR2 FQNNGV. Trimming left V 4 bases short and J 2 bases short, with 15 bases between. This CDR3 is 15 amino acids long.

The chain uses TRBV7-6 and TRBJ1-1; 12 nucleotides line up with TRBD1. V gave up 3 bases and J gave up 10 bases; unmatched junction bases: 6. The CDR3 is 14 residues long. CDR1 is SGHVS, CDR2 FNYEAQ, per germline. The CDR3 region is CASSLGQGARGAFF. The CDR3 nucleotides are TGTGCCAGCAGCTTGGGACAGGGGGCGAGGGGAGCTTTCTTT. Supplemented by reference TRBV7-6 and TRBJ1-1, the full variable domain reads GAGVSQSPRYKVTKRGQDVALRCDPISGHVSLYWYRQALGQGPEFLTYFNYEAQQDKSGLPNDRFSAERPEGSISTLTIQRTEQRDSAMYRCASSLGQGARGAFFGQGTRLTVV.

The rearrangement uses TRBV14 and TRBJ2-7; 9 bases match TRBD2. The J segment lost 7 bases and the V segment lost 4 bases, leaving 5 bases of the junction unmatched. The CDR3 has 13 residues. Germline assignment: CDR1 SGHDN and CDR2 FVKESK. Written as DNA, the CDR3 is TGTGCCAGCAGCCTGTTAGCGGGAGATGAGCAGTACTTC. Translation: CASSLLAGDEQYF.

V is TRBV30 and J is TRBJ2-1, with D unclear. This CDR3 is 12 amino acids long. Trimming removed 4 bases from V and 15 bases from J, with 19 bases in between. Germline V lookup: CDR1 GTSNPN, CDR2 SVGIG (reference sequence). The CDR3 coding sequence is TGTGCCTGGACCCACGGATTGGATGCCCCGTTCTTC. Amino acid sequence: CAWTHGLDAPFF.

The chain employs TRBV5-6 and TRBJ2-3, with 11 bases matching TRBD2. Germline CDR1 and CDR2: SGHDT and YYEEEE. V shed 3 bases and J 7 bases; nucleotides not matched to a gene: 4. This CDR3 contains 14 residues. CDR3: CASSSGTSGNTQYF. Written as DNA, the CDR3 is TGTGCCAGCAGCTCCGGGACTAGCGGTAATACGCAGTATTTT.